This T cell receptor beta chain was obtained from a study of blood T cell repertoires in COVID-19. Overall study: The United States, Italy and Spain provided the acute and convalescent COVID-19 samples.

The data were produced by immunoSEQ multiplex PCR, yet TCRdb's version contains in-frame clones alone and is incomplete. This sample has under 250,000 clones; around 83% occur once, and the top ten carry about 9.6%. Trimming shortened V by 2 bases and J by 1 base, and 12 bases separated the two germline ends. This CDR3 comprises 16 residues. CDR1 is MNHNS and CDR2 is SASEGT in the germline V gene. This sequence joins TRBV6-1 and TRBJ1-5; D gene uncertain. Sequencing was performed on peripheral blood. The receptor was isolated from a man older than 75 with acute or convalescent COVID-19. CDR3 in amino acids: CASSESPGGSNQPQHF. The CDR3 bases are TGTGCCAGCAGTGAAAGCCCGGGAGGGAGCAATCAGCCCCAGCATTTT.